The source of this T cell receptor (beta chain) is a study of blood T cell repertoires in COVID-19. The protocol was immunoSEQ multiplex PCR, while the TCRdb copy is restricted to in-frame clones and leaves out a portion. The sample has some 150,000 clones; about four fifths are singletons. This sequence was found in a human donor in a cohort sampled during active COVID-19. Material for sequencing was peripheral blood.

CDR3 sequence: CASTRGASGYTF. The CDR3 DNA sequence: TGTGCCAGCACCCGGGGGGCGTCTGGCTACACCTTC. J is TRBJ1-2 and V is TRBV28; possibly TRBD1 for D (6 bases). Germline V gives CDR1 MDHEN, CDR2 SYDVKM. The CDR3 totals 12 residues. V was clipped by 7 bases and J by 7 bases, with 13 bases between them.